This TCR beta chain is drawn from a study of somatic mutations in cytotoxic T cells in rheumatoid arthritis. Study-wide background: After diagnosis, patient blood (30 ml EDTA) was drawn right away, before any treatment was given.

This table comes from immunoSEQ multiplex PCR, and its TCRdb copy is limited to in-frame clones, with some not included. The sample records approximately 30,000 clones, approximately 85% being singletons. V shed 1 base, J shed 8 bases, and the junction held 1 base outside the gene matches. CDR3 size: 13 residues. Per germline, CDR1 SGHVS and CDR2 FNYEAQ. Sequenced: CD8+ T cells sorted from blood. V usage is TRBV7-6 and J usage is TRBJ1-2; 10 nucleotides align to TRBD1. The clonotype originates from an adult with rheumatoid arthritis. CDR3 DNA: TGTGCCAGCAGCTTAGGGACAGGGGGAGGCTACACCTTC. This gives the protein CASSLGTGGGYTF.